What follows is one T cell receptor beta chain and its context. Its target is unknown. This sample stems from a study of blood T cells in healthy people across ages. Primers used in a second PCR of roughly 7 to 11 cycles were a sample-barcoded 5' primer and a J-beta primer mix. A template-switch adaptor that had 12 random nucleotides put a tag on each cDNA molecule. One entry per CDR3 protein results from TCRdb running MiXCR on the 5' RACE reads. The sample gives nearly 1 million distinct CDR3 sequences, roughly half of which show up once; roughly a fifth is in the top ten. Study conclusions and caveats: CMV infection status of these donors was not known.

CDR1 is MNHEY and CDR2 is SMNVEV in the germline V gene (reference sequence). The CDR3 sequence is 12 residues long. V shed 6 bases and J shed 6 bases, with 11 bases lying between them. Researchers isolated at least 6.5 million PBMCs per sample. RNA extraction gave at least 5 micrograms of total RNA per sample. The TCR originated in a woman aged 60 to 75 in good health. The rearrangement uses TRBV27 and TRBJ1-2; weak D call: TRBD1 (5 bases). Sequencing input: blood. CDR3 sequence reads: CASRGPWHGYTF. CDR3 in DNA: TGTGCCAGCAGGGGGCCGTGGCATGGCTACACCTTC.